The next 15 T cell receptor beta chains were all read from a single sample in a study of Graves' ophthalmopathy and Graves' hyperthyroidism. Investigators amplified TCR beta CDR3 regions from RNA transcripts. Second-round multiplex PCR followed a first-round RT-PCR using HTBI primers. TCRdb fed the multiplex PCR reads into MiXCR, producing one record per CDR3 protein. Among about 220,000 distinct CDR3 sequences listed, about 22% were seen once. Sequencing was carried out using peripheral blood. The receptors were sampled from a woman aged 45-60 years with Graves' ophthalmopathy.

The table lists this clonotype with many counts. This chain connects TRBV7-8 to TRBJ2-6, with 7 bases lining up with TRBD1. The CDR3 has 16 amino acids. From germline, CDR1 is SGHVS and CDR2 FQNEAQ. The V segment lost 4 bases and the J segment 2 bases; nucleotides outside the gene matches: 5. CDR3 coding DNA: TGTGCCAGCAGCTCAAACAGGGGTACTGGGGCCAACGTCCTGACTTTC. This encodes CASSSNRGTGANVLTF.

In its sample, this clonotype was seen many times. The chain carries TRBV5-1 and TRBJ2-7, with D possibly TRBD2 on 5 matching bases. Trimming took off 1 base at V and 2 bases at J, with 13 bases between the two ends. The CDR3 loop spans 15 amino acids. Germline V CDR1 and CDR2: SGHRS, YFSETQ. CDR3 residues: CASSLSGKTTYEQYF. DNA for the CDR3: TGCGCCAGCAGCTTGAGCGGCAAGACCACCTACGAGCAGTACTTC.

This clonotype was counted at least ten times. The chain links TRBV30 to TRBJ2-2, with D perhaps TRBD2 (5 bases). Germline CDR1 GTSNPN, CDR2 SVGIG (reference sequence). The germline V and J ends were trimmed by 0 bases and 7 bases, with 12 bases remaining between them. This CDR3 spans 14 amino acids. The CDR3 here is CAWSVQLVGGELFF. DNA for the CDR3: TGTGCCTGGAGTGTACAACTAGTAGGCGGGGAGCTGTTTTTT.

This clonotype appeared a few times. The CDR3 nucleotides are TGCAGCGGAACAGCAAACACCGGGGAGCTGTTTTTT. Its protein is CSGTANTGELFF. The chain employs TRBV29-1 and TRBJ2-2; D call uncertain. The CDR3 contains 12 residues. V gave up 7 bases and J gave up 2 bases, with 8 bases separating them. Germline lookup yields CDR1 SQVTM and CDR2 ANQGSEA.

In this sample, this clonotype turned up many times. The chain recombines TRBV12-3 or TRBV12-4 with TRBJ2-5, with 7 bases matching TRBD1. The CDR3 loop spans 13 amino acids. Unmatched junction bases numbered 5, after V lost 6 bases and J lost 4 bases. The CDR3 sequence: CASSRRDRETQYF. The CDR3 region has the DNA TGTGCCAGCAGCCGCCGGGACAGAGAGACCCAGTACTTC.

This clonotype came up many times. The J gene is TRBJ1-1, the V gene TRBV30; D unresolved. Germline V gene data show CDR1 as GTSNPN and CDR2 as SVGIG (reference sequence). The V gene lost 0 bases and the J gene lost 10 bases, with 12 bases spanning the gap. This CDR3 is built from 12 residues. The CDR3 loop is CAWSVPPRRAFF. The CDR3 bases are TGTGCCTGGAGTGTCCCCCCAAGGCGAGCTTTCTTT.

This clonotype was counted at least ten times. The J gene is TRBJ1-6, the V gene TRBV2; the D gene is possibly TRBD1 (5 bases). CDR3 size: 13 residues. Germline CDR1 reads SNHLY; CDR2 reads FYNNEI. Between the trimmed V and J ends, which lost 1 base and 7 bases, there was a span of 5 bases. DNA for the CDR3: TGTGCCAGCAGTGAAGGGGGCAATTCACCCCTCCACTTT. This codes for CASSEGGNSPLHF.

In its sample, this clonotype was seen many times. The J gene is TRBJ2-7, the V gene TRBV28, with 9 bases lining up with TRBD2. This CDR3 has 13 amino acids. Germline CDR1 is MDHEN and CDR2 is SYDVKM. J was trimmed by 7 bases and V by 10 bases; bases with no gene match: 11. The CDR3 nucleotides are TGTGCCACCCAGAGTAGCGGGAGTAGGGAGCAGTACTTC. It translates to CATQSSGSREQYF. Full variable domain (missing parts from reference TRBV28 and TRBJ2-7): DVKVTQSSRYLVKRTGEKVFLECVQDMDHENMFWYRQDPGLGLRLIYFSYDVKMKEKGDIPEGYSVSREKKERFSLILESASTNQTSMYLCATQSSGSREQYFGPGTRLTVT.

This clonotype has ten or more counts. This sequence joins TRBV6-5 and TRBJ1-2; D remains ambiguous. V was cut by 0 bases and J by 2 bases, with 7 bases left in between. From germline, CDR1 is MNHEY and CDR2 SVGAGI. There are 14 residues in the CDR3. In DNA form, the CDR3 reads TGTGCCAGCAGTTACTCCACACAAAACTATGGCTACACCTTC. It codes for CASSYSTQNYGYTF.

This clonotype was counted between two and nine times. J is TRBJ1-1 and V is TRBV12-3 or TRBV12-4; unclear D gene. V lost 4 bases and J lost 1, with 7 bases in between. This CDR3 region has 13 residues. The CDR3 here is CASSSGWNTEAFF. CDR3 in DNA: TGTGCCAGCAGTTCCGGTTGGAACACTGAAGCTTTCTTT.

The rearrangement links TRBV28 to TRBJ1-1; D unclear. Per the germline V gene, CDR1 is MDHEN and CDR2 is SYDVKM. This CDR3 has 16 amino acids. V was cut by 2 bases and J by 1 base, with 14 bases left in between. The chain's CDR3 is CASSLPLHDANTEAFF. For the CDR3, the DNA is TGTGCCAGCAGTTTACCCCTCCACGACGCGAACACTGAAGCTTTCTTT.

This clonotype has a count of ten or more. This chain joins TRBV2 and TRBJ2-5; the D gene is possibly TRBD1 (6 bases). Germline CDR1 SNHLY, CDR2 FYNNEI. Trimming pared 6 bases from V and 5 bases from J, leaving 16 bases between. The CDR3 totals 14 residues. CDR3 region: CASSGPGARETQYF. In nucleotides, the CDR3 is TGTGCCAGCAGCGGACCAGGGGCACGGGAGACCCAGTACTTC.

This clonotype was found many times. CDR3 nucleotides: TGTGCCAGCAGCCGGACCCAGGGGGATGGCTACACCTTC. Its translation is CASSRTQGDGYTF. This chain connects TRBV6-5 to TRBJ1-2; 7 bases fit TRBD1. Germline lookup yields CDR1 MNHEY and CDR2 SVGAGI. The CDR3 sequence is 13 residues long. V was clipped by 6 bases and J by 6 bases; unmatched bases: 7.

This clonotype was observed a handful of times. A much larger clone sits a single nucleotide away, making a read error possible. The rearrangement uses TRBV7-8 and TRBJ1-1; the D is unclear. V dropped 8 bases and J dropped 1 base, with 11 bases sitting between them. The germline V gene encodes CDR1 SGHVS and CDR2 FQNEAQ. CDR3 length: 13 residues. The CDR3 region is CASAGLTNTEAFF. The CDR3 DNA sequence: TGTGCCAGCGCCGGACTAACGAACACTGAAGCTTTCTTT. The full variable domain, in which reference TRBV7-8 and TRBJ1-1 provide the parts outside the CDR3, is GAGVSQSPRYKVAKRGQDVALRCDPISGHVSLFWYQQALGQGPEFLTYFQNEAQLDKSGLPSDRFFAERPEGSVSTLKIQRTQQEDSAVYLCASAGLTNTEAFFGQGTRLTVV.

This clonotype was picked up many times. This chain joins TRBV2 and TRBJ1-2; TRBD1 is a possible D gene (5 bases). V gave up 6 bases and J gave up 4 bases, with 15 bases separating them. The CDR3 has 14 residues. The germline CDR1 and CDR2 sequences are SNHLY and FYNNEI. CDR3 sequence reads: CASRDQGVTYGYTF. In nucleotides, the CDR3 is TGTGCCAGCAGAGATCAGGGAGTTACCTATGGCTACACCTTC.